This entry lists 7 T cell receptor beta chains sequenced from one sample in a study of post-analysis software for immune sequencing data. General study results and limits: The five TRBV segments detected at higher frequency in patients than in controls included TRBV5-6, TRBV5-1 and TRBV20-1.

Unique molecular identifiers featured in each of the TCR beta cDNA libraries. TCRdb re-called the PCR reads through MiXCR, storing one row per CDR3 protein. The sample consists of about 770,000 distinct CDR3 sequences, 40% to 55% of them appearing once. These TCRs are of unknown antigen specificity. The source material was blood. Receptors were obtained from a girl aged 10 to 17 with multiple sclerosis.

This clonotype showed up just a few times. The rearrangement joins TRBV5-6 to TRBJ2-3; D may match TRBD1 or TRBD2 (5 bases each). Trimming removed 3 bases from V and 6 bases from J, with 20 bases in between. In germline, CDR1 is SGHDT, CDR2 YYEEEE. The CDR3 consists of 16 residues. In DNA form, the CDR3 reads TGTGCCAGCAGCTGGAAATCCGGGACCATCATTGATACGCAGTATTTT. It translates to CASSWKSGTIIDTQYF. The full variable domain, in which reference TRBV5-6 and TRBJ2-3 provide the parts outside the CDR3, is DAGVTQSPTHLIKTRGQQVTLRCSPKSGHDTVSWYQQALGQGPQFIFQYYEEEERQRGNFPDRFSGHQFPNYSSELNVNALLLGDSALYLCASSWKSGTIIDTQYFGPGTRLTVL.

This clonotype was counted only a few times. This chain links TRBV20-1 with TRBJ2-7; D unresolved. The ends were cut back, 0 bases at V and 6 bases at J, with 12 bases in the middle. The CDR3 sequence is 13 residues long. Germline V gene lookup returns CDR1 DFQATT and CDR2 SNEGSKA (reference sequence). The CDR3 reads CSARDQPTREQYF. In DNA, the CDR3 is TGCAGTGCTAGAGATCAACCCACCCGCGAGCAGTACTTC.

The rearrangement links TRBV7-2 to TRBJ1-2; D is ambiguous. This CDR3 is built from 15 residues. Germline loops: CDR1 SGHTA, CDR2 FQGNSA. Deletions cut 5 bases from V and 3 bases from J, with 16 bases between. The CDR3 DNA is TGTGCCAGCAGCACCGAGCAAACGGGTTACTATGGCTACACCTTC. Translation: CASSTEQTGYYGYTF.

The chain couples TRBV30 to TRBJ2-5; D tentatively fits TRBD1 or TRBD2 (6 bases each). The J call is doubtful: the DNA matches TRBJ2-4 better. CDR1 and CDR2 (germline): GTSNPN, SVGIG (reference sequence). CDR3 length: 15 amino acids. The DNA for the CDR3 is TGTGCCTGGAGTGTACAGGAGGGGACAAGGAACATTCAGTACTTC. This encodes CAWSVQEGTRNIQYF.

This chain joins TRBV27 and TRBJ2-1, with D perhaps TRBD2 (6 bases). The CDR3 is made up of 16 amino acids. Trimming shortened V by 0 bases and J by 0 bases, and 9 bases separated the two germline ends. The germline CDR1 and CDR2 sequences are MNHEY and SMNVEV (reference sequence). CDR3 sequence: CASSLSASVSYNEQFF. The CDR3 DNA reads TGTGCCAGCAGTTTATCTGCTAGCGTCTCCTACAATGAGCAGTTCTTC.

The chain links TRBV6-1 to TRBJ2-1; 12 positions agree with TRBD2. Germline assignment: CDR1 MNHNS and CDR2 SASEGT. Losses at the gene ends were 6 bases for V and 2 bases for J; bases not matched to a gene: 8. CDR3 length: 17 residues. The CDR3 sequence: CASSPPASGRAYNEQFF. CDR3 nucleotide sequence: TGTGCCAGCAGCCCCCCGGCTAGCGGGAGGGCCTACAATGAGCAGTTCTTC.

This rearrangement joins TRBV6-5 to TRBJ2-5; D gene unclear. Trimming removed 8 bases at V and 2 bases at J, with 12 bases between. The CDR3 is 13 residues long. CDR1 is MNHEY, CDR2 SVGAGI, per germline. CDR3 region: CASHEDTQETQYF. The CDR3 nucleotides read TGTGCCAGCCATGAGGATACTCAAGAGACCCAGTACTTC.